The rows below give T cell receptor beta chains drawn from one sample of a study of CD8+ T cells in alopecia areata. TCRdb keeps only in-frame clones here, not all; method: immunoSEQ multiplex PCR. The sample consists of roughly 180,000 clones, roughly 60% of them appearing once. This material consisted of CD4+ T cells sorted from blood, taken at week 0. The receptors derive from a human donor with alopecia areata. Both conserved end residues are part of each CDR3. D genes are given only for firm matches. Not every row has a clone size; where given, it reads once, few, many or a size class.

J | size | D | V | DNA | CDR3
TRBJ2-1 | few | - | TRBV9 | TGTGCCAGCAGCGTAGGGGGTAAGAATGAGCAGTTCTTC | CASSVGGKNEQFF
TRBJ1-5 | - | - | TRBV30 | TGTGCCTGGACCTCGGGGGGAGATCAGCCCCAGCATTTT | CAWTSGGDQPQHF
TRBJ1-6 | few | TRBD1 | TRBV11-2 | TGTGCCAGCAGCCCCGGACAGGTCCAGTCACCCCTCCACTTT | CASSPGQVQSPLHF
TRBJ2-7 | - | - | TRBV29-1 | TGCAGCGCGAACTTCTTCGGTCAGGGAATGGACTACGAGCAGTACTTC | CSANFFGQGMDYEQYF
TRBJ1-5 | once | TRBD1 | TRBV15 | TGTGCCACCAGCAGAGACGCCGGGACAGGCCTCAATCAGCCCCAGCATTTT | CATSRDAGTGLNQPQHF
TRBJ2-7 | few | - | TRBV5-1 | TGCGCCAGCAGCGCATCGGGAACCTACGAGCAGTACTTC | CASSASGTYEQYF
TRBJ1-5 | - | - | TRBV30 | TGTGCCTGGAGTGGAGGACCGGTGTCCGATCAGCCCCAGCATTTT | CAWSGGPVSDQPQHF
TRBJ1-1 | - | TRBD1 | TRBV27 | TGTGCCAGCAGTTTATCAGGGACAGGCACTGAAGCTTTCTTT | CASSLSGTGTEAFF
TRBJ1-1 | - | - | TRBV29-1 | TGCAGCGTTAGGGGGTCGGGGATGAACACTGAAGCTTTCTTT | CSVRGSGMNTEAFF
TRBJ2-2 | - | - | TRBV2 | TGTGCCAGCAGTAGGAGGGCCGGGGAGCTGTTTTTT | CASSRRAGELFF
TRBJ2-7 | - | TRBD1 | TRBV9 | TGTGCCAGCAGCGTATGGCCCTCGGGACAGGGGATGTACGAGCAGTACTTC | CASSVWPSGQGMYEQYF
TRBJ2-3 | once | - | TRBV5-1 | TGCGCCAGCAGCCGAGGGGGGTCCCGCACAGATACGCAGTATTTT | CASSRGGSRTDTQYF
TRBJ2-1 | - | - | TRBV6-5 | TGTGCCAGCAGCCCTAGCTGGGTAGCAAACAATGAGCAGTTCTTC | CASSPSWVANNEQFF
TRBJ2-1 | - | TRBD2 | TRBV9 | TGTGCCAGCAGCGTAGCGGGGGGGAGCTCCTACAATGAGCAGTTCTTC | CASSVAGGSSYNEQFF
TRBJ1-1 | - | - | TRBV4-3 | TGCGCCAGCAGCCAACGGGGATTAGAGAACACTGAAGCTTTCTTT | CASSQRGLENTEAFF
TRBJ2-7 | - | - | TRBV25-1 | TGTGCCAGCAGTGAAGATTGGGGCCACGAGCAGTACTTC | CASSEDWGHEQYF
TRBJ1-1 | - | TRBD1 | TRBV30 | TGTGCCTGGAGCAACAGGGGGGCGGGAAACACTGAAGCTTTCTTT | CAWSNRGAGNTEAFF
TRBJ1-2 | - | - | TRBV2 | TGTGCCAGCAGTGAAGCGCTAGGGGGGGGCGCTGGCTACACCTTC | CASSEALGGGAGYTF
TRBJ2-3 | once | - | TRBV6-1 | TGTGCAGGGGGTTCTAGCACAGATACGCAGTATTTT | CAGGSSTDTQYF
TRBJ2-2 | few | - | TRBV5-1 | TGCGCCAGCTTGGAGGGGGCGAACACCGGGGAGCTGTTTTTT | CASLEGANTGELFF
TRBJ1-6 | - | - | TRBV30 | TGTGCCTGGAGTACCAGACAGGATTCACCCCTCCACTTT | CAWSTRQDSPLHF
TRBJ2-3 | - | TRBD2 | TRBV5-1 | TGCGCCAGCAGCCAGGAGACTAGCGGCACAGATACGCAGTATTTT | CASSQETSGTDTQYF
TRBJ2-2 | - | - | TRBV7-6 | TGTGCCAGCAGCTTACAGGCCGCCGGGGAGCTGTTTTTT | CASSLQAAGELFF
TRBJ2-2 | - | TRBD1 | TRBV9 | TGTGCCAGCAGCGTGTCGGTAAGGGGACAGGGGAACACCGGGGAGCTGTTTTTT | CASSVSVRGQGNTGELFF
TRBJ2-1 | - | TRBD1 | TRBV9 | TGTGCCAGCAGCCCCCACTTCCTCGGGACAGGGGACAATGAGCAGTTCTTC | CASSPHFLGTGDNEQFF
TRBJ2-5 | - | TRBD1 | TRBV5-1 | TGCGCCAGCAGTTTGAGGGGGCTTCAGTGGGAGACCCAGTACTTC | CASSLRGLQWETQYF
TRBJ2-3 | - | TRBD1 | TRBV19 | TGTGCCAGTAGTACCCGACAGGGATCAGATACGCAGTATTTT | CASSTRQGSDTQYF
TRBJ2-5 | - | - | TRBV19 | TGTGCCAGTAGTGTCGGGGGGCTCGGGACCCAGTACTTC | CASSVGGLGTQYF
TRBJ2-3 | - | TRBD1 | TRBV29-1 | TGCAGCGGTCGGACAGGGGATACGCAGTATTTT | CSGRTGDTQYF
TRBJ2-7 | few | - | TRBV11-2 | TGTGCCAGCAGCATTCCCCCGGGCGAGCAGTACTTC | CASSIPPGEQYF
TRBJ1-2 | - | TRBD1 | TRBV10-3 | TGTGCCATCAGCGACAGGGGGCGGGTCGGCTCTGGCTACACCTTC | CAISDRGRVGSGYTF
TRBJ2-1 | - | TRBD2 | TRBV29-1 | TGCAGCGTGTGCCCGGGGGGGGCCGGCAATGAGCAGTTCTTC | CSVCPGGAGNEQFF
TRBJ1-2 | - | - | TRBV29-1 | TGCAGCGCAGTGCAACAAAGCTATGGCTACACCTTC | CSAVQQSYGYTF
TRBJ1-1 | - | - | TRBV15 | TGTGCCACCAGCCTTAACACTGAAGCTTTCTTT | CATSLNTEAFF
TRBJ2-3 | - | TRBD2 | TRBV4-2 | TGTGCCAGCAGCCAAGGGGGCGGGGGAGGTACAGATACGCAGTATTTT | CASSQGGGGGTDTQYF
TRBJ2-7 | few | TRBD2 | TRBV7-2 | TGTGCCAGCAGCCCTAGCGGACCCTACGAGCAGTACTTC | CASSPSGPYEQYF
TRBJ2-7 | - | - | TRBV20-1 | TGCAGTGCTTCCGGGGACTACGAGCAGTACTTC | CSASGDYEQYF
TRBJ1-5 | - | - | TRBV19 | TGTGCCAGTAGTTTTGAAAGCTGGGATCAGCCCCAGCATTTT | CASSFESWDQPQHF